This paragraph reports one T cell receptor (beta chain). What it binds is unknown. From germline, CDR1 is PRHDT and CDR2 FYEKMQ (reference sequence). The junction had 5 bases not matched to a gene; V was cut back by 7 bases and J by 0 bases. CDR3 length: 14 residues. Sequencing was performed with immunoSEQ multiplex PCR; in TCRdb, only in-frame clones are kept and a portion is missing. The sample includes fewer than 85,000 clones, around 94% of them seen just once. This specimen belongs to a study of cytomegalovirus exposure and HLA in healthy donors. Study results and caveats: A few chains tied to CMV proved CMV antigen-specific in vitro. The listing of roughly 160 TCR beta chains classed them as cytomegalovirus-associated.

This receptor was taken from a woman younger than 35 in good health and CMV-seronegative. The V and J genes are TRBV13 and TRBJ1-2; 7 bases match TRBD1. Sample: PBMCs. In DNA form, the CDR3 reads TGTGCCAGCACCGCGGGACAGACTAACTATGGCTACACCTTC. Translation gives CASTAGQTNYGYTF.